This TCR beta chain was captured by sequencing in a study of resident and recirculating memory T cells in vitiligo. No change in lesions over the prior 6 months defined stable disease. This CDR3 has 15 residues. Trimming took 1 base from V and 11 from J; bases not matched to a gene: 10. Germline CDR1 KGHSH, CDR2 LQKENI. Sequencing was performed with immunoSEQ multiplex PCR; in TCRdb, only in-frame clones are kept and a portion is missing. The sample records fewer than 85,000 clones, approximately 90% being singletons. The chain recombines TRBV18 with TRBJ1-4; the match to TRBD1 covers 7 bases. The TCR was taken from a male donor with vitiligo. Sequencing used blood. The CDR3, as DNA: TGTGCCAGCTCACCACGACAGGGCTCTGGTGAGAAACTGTTTTTT. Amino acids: CASSPRQGSGEKLFF. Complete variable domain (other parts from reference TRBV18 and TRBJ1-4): NAGVMQNPRHLVRRRGQEARLRCSPMKGHSHVYWYRQLPEEGLKFMVYLQKENIIDESGMPKERFSAEFPKEGPSILRIQQVVRGDSAAYFCASSPRQGSGEKLFFGSGTQLSVL.